This T cell receptor beta chain was found in a study of T cell responses to AZD1222 COVID-19 vaccine. The length of the CDR3 is 14 residues. The germline V gene encodes CDR1 MNHNS and CDR2 SASEGT. Deletions cut 3 bases from V and 1 base from J, with 9 bases between. Libraries were prepared by immunoSEQ multiplex PCR; TCRdb keeps only in-frame clonotypes and omits some of them. The sample gives about 180,000 clones, over 85% of which show up once; around 0.93% is in the top ten. The study's findings and limits: Researchers report vaccine-associated CD4 TCRs spanning spike, with dominance at 160-218 and 743-854. Recipients of two AZD1222 doses showed rising Spike-specific TCR breadth and depth.

Turning to this clone: The antigen is undetermined.

This chain links TRBV6-1 with TRBJ2-5; no clear D. The sequence came from an adult who received the MenACWY meningococcal vaccine as a control. The sequences come from peripheral blood, collected 28 days after the second dose of the MenACWY control vaccine. CDR3 sequence: CASSDRRTQETQYF. The CDR3 nucleotides read TGTGCCAGCAGTGACCGCAGGACCCAAGAGACCCAGTACTTC.